This record looks at one T cell receptor beta chain sequence and its context. Antigen specificity is unknown. At one of its ends the junction is not consistent with the germline gene, which may arise from a read error. The sample belongs to a study of T cell responses to AZD1222 COVID-19 vaccine. Whole-study results and caveats: Rises in breadth and depth of Spike-specific TCRs came after two AZD1222 doses. It was only a handful of AZD1222 recipients who were seropositive at baseline. Spike-wide coverage was observed for vaccine-associated CD4 TCRs, with dominant responses at 160-218 and 743-854.

This table comes from immunoSEQ multiplex PCR, and its TCRdb copy is limited to in-frame clones, with some not included. The sample carries around 100,000 clones, more than 65% recorded once. CDR3 length: 12 residues. CDR1 is MNHEY, CDR2 SVGAGI, per germline. This specimen was peripheral blood, taken on day 0 of AZD1222 vaccination. This chain joins TRBV6-5 and TRBJ1-5, with 8 bases identical to TRBD1. The source of this sequence is an adult in good health. DNA of the CDR3: TGTGCCAGCAGGATCACGGGACAGGCAAATTTTTTC. It is translated as CASRITGQANFF.